Included here is one T cell receptor (beta chain) sequence, with context. These data belong to a study of blood T cell repertoires in COVID-19. Study information: The United States, Italy and Spain were the sources of the acute and convalescent COVID-19 samples. The analysed material was cDNA or gDNA that came from T cells, B-cell-depleted T cells, or PBMCs.

The CDR3 extends over 14 amino acids. V lost 2 bases and J 4 bases, leaving 9 bases between the germline ends. Germline assignment: CDR1 MGHDK and CDR2 SYGVNS. Using immunoSEQ multiplex PCR, the repertoire was profiled, and TCRdb retains in-frame clones only, with some absent. The sample shows fewer than 300,000 clones, approximately 81% of them seen only once. V is TRBV25-1 and J is TRBJ1-5; a possible D gene is TRBD1 (6 bases). This TCR derives from a woman aged 55-75 years with active or convalescent COVID-19. The sample taken for sequencing was peripheral blood. CDR3 sequence: CASSEGGANQPQHF. Here the CDR3 DNA reads TGTGCCAGCAGTGAAGGGGGGGCAAATCAGCCCCAGCATTTT.